The text below deals with one T cell receptor beta chain. CDR3 size: 14 residues. Germline V gives CDR1 SNHLY, CDR2 FYNNEI. V was shortened by 7 bases and J by 7 bases, with 17 bases between the two germline ends. Using immunoSEQ multiplex PCR, the repertoire was profiled, and TCRdb retains in-frame clones only, with some absent. The repertoire holds about 260,000 clones, with 80% to 90% as singletons. This specimen comes from a study of blood T cell repertoires in COVID-19. Study context: PBMCs, B-cell-depleted T cells, or T cells were the source of the cDNA or gDNA that made up the material.

The rearrangement links TRBV2 to TRBJ1-5; D is possibly TRBD1 (5 bases). Sequenced: PBMCs or T cells enriched from blood (not recorded which). The sequence was collected from a woman younger than 30 who had recovered from COVID-19. The CDR3 spells CASTLSGARQPQHF. The CDR3 bases are TGTGCCAGCACTCTTAGTGGGGCACGGCAGCCCCAGCATTTT.